The 10 T cell receptor beta chains below come from one sample, sequenced in a study of resident and recirculating memory T cells in vitiligo. Produced via immunoSEQ multiplex PCR; TCRdb's table is partial and in-frame only. The sample lists roughly 76,000 clones; roughly nine tenths were seen once. The sequenced sample consisted of blood. The origin of the receptors is a male donor with vitiligo.

The V gene is TRBV5-1, the J gene TRBJ2-6; 9 nucleotides line up with TRBD1. The germline CDR1 and CDR2 sequences are SGHRS and YFSETQ. The trim removed 7 bases at V and 4 bases at J, leaving 9 bases unmatched. The CDR3 length is 16 residues. The DNA of the CDR3 is TGCGCCAGCTCCCCCGGGACAGGGAGAGGGGCCAACGTCCTGACTTTC. Translation gives CASSPGTGRGANVLTF.

The rearrangement links TRBV4-3 to TRBJ1-4, with D possibly TRBD1 on 6 matching bases. The CDR3 extends over 16 amino acids. V dropped 1 base and J dropped 5 bases, with 14 bases sitting between them. In germline, CDR1 is LGHNA, CDR2 YSLEER. In DNA form, the CDR3 reads TGCGCCAGCAGCCAAGGGGGGGGCAGGATGAATGAAAAACTGTTTTTT. Translation gives CASSQGGGRMNEKLFF.

The CDR3 spells CASSLQGANYGYTF. The CDR3, as DNA: TGCGCCAGCAGCTTGCAGGGGGCTAACTATGGCTACACCTTC. V and J are TRBV5-1 and TRBJ1-2, with 7 bases fitting TRBD1. CDR3 length: 14 residues. In germline, CDR1 is SGHRS, CDR2 YFSETQ. V lost 1 base and J lost 0; bases outside the gene matches: 0. Complete variable domain (other parts from reference TRBV5-1 and TRBJ1-2): KAGVTQTPRYLIKTRGQQVTLSCSPISGHRSVSWYQQTPGQGLQFLFEYFSETQRNKGNFPGRFSGRQFSNSRSEMNVSTLELGDSALYLCASSLQGANYGYTFGSGTRLTVV.

This chain uses TRBV29-1 with TRBJ2-1; TRBD2 aligns across 7 bases. The germline V gene encodes CDR1 SQVTM and CDR2 ANQGSEA. The trim removed 7 bases at V and 0 bases at J, leaving 6 bases unmatched. This CDR3 is 14 amino acids long. The CDR3 loop is CSGGGTSSYNEQFF. DNA for the CDR3: TGCAGCGGCGGGGGTACCAGCTCCTACAATGAGCAGTTCTTC.

A few counts support this clone. The chain employs TRBV29-1 and TRBJ2-7, with 15 bases identical to TRBD2. The CDR3 covers 15 residues. Unmatched junction bases numbered 6, after V lost 6 bases and J lost 3 bases. The germline CDR1 and CDR2 sequences are SQVTM and ANQGSEA. In DNA, the CDR3 is TGCAGCGTGCCGGGACTAGCGGGGGGCCACTACGAGCAGTACTTC. It yields the protein CSVPGLAGGHYEQYF.

This clone showed up just once. The chain combines TRBV18 with TRBJ2-5; TRBD1 matches 8 bases. The CDR3 extends over 15 amino acids. J was trimmed by 3 bases and V by 5 bases; bases with no gene match: 8. The V gene's germline CDR1 is KGHSH and CDR2 LQKENI. The CDR3 loop reads CASSSNRGLKETQYF. The CDR3 nucleotides read TGTGCCAGCTCATCAAACAGGGGGTTGAAAGAGACCCAGTACTTC.

The chain recombines TRBV4-3 with TRBJ2-1, with TRBD2 as a possible D gene (6 bases). From germline, CDR1 is LGHNA and CDR2 YSLEER. The germline V and J ends were trimmed by 0 bases and 6 bases, with 21 bases remaining between them. The CDR3 length is 18 residues. The DNA of the CDR3 is TGCGCCAGCAGCCAAGATAGGGCTAGCGACGCTTGGGGCAATGAGCAGTTCTTC. This encodes CASSQDRASDAWGNEQFF.

The J gene is TRBJ2-5, the V gene TRBV5-1; TRBD2 agrees at 12 bases. V was pared by 4 bases and J by 6 bases, with 10 bases of the junction left unmatched. Germline CDR1 SGHRS, CDR2 YFSETQ. The CDR3 runs to 16 residues. CDR3 DNA: TGCGCCAGCAGCCCTAGCGGGGGGGCCGTCGAGAAGACCCAGTACTTC. Translation: CASSPSGGAVEKTQYF.

This chain links TRBV4-2 with TRBJ2-7; no firm D call. CDR3 length: 13 residues. V dropped 2 bases and J dropped 2 bases, with 7 bases sitting between them. Germline V gene lookup returns CDR1 LGHNA and CDR2 YNFKEQ. The CDR3 DNA follows: TGTGCCAGCAGCCAATCCAAAACCTACGAGCAGTACTTC. This codes for CASSQSKTYEQYF.

The chain has TRBV5-3 and TRBJ1-4; D perhaps matches TRBD1 (5 bases). TRBV5-3 is an ORF for which the function is uncertain. The V end was cut by 4 bases, the J end by 11 bases, with 9 bases between. The CDR3 is 11 residues long. The CDR3 reads CARSLGVKLFF. For the CDR3, the DNA is TGTGCCAGAAGCCTAGGGGTGAAACTGTTTTTT.